Shown below are 7 T cell receptor beta chains from a single sample sequenced in a study of blood T cells in healthy people across ages (dated by TCRdb to about 2015). Library prep was done by 5' RACE. The sequencing machine was an Illumina HiSeq 2500. A second PCR of roughly 7 to 12 cycles was run with a J-beta primer mix and a sample-barcoded 5' primer. TCRdb took the public reads, trimmed them with fastp at Q25, ran MiXCR for clone calling and kept in-frame beta chains. Duplicate CDR3 protein sequences are folded into a single record with the most common DNA and genes. This sample comprises 700,000 to 850,000 distinct CDR3 sequences, 50% to 65% of them detected only once. The ten largest clones represent about two fifths of the sample. Sequencing was done on a sample of blood. Source of these receptors: an older man in good health.

This chain links TRBV14 with TRBJ2-5, with D perhaps TRBD2 (7 bases). The CDR3 extends over 21 amino acids. V lost 0 bases to trimming and J lost 11 bases, with 37 bases between them. Germline assignment: CDR1 SGHDN and CDR2 FVKESK. The DNA of the CDR3 is TGTGCCAGCAGCCAAGATCCCCAGGGGCTTGGGGGGGCCGGCTCCTACAATGAGCAGTACTTC. Translation gives CASSQDPQGLGGAGSYNEQYF.

This rearrangement joins TRBV5-1 to TRBJ2-1; D possibly corresponds to TRBD2 (6 bases). Deletions cut 3 bases from V and 9 bases from J, with 13 bases between. This CDR3 contains 13 residues. Germline-derived CDR1 and CDR2 are SGHRS and YFSETQ. CDR3 coding DNA: TGCGCCAGCAGCTGGGACTCCGAGACTGAGCAGTTCTTC. Translating it yields CASSWDSETEQFF.

The genes are TRBV6-2 or TRBV6-3 and TRBJ2-7; 10 bases fit TRBD2. CDR1 MNHEY and CDR2 SVGEGT come from the germline V gene. The CDR3 extends over 17 amino acids. The junction had 12 bases not matched to a gene; V was cut back by 0 bases and J by 7 bases. In DNA, the CDR3 is TGTGCCAGCAGTTACTCGTGGACTAGCGGTGGAATCCATGAGCAGTACTTC. It translates to CASSYSWTSGGIHEQYF.

The V gene is TRBV27, the J gene TRBJ2-2, with 7 nucleotides matching TRBD2. CDR1 is MNHEY and CDR2 is SMNVEV in the germline V gene (reference sequence). The CDR3 extends over 15 amino acids. The V and J ends lost 1 base and 4 bases, in that order; junction bases with no gene match: 3. The CDR3 loop reads CASSLFAGVTGELFF. In DNA, the CDR3 is TGTGCCAGCAGTTTATTCGCGGGAGTCACCGGGGAGCTGTTTTTT.

A few counts support this clonotype. The chain employs TRBV11-1 and TRBJ2-5; 10 positions match TRBD1. Germline loops: CDR1 SGHAT, CDR2 FQDESV (reference sequence). V was pared by 5 bases and J by 13 bases, with 10 bases of the junction left unmatched. The CDR3 length is 13 residues. The CDR3 coding sequence is TGTGCCAGCAGCCCGCGTGACAGGGGGCAATCGTACTTC. Its translation is CASSPRDRGQSYF.

J is TRBJ2-7 and V is TRBV6-6; TRBD2 is a possible D gene (5 bases). The DNA end is a closer match to TRBJ2-5, so the J assignment may be wrong. This CDR3 contains 13 residues. The V gene's germline CDR1 is MNHNY and CDR2 SVGAGI (reference sequence). The CDR3 sequence is CASSERPQETQYF. DNA for the CDR3: TGTGCCAGCAGTGAGCGGCCCCAAGAGACCCAGTACTTC.

Only a few counts were recorded for this clonotype. J is TRBJ1-2 and V is TRBV14, with D possibly TRBD1 on 6 matching bases. The germline V gene encodes CDR1 SGHDN and CDR2 FVKESK. V lost 5 bases and J 5 bases, leaving 15 bases between the germline ends. CDR3 length: 14 amino acids. As DNA, the CDR3 is TGTGCCAGCAGCGTATCCGGGACACTTTATGGCTACACCTTC. Its translation: CASSVSGTLYGYTF.